The 17 T cell receptor beta chains presented below share a single source sample, sequenced in a study of early stage breast cancer tumors. This table comes from immunoSEQ multiplex PCR, and its TCRdb copy is limited to in-frame clones, with some not included. The sample carries around 13,000 clones, 70% to 80% recorded once. The sequenced sample consisted of normal breast tissue next to the tumor. The origin of the receptors is a person aged 45 to 60 with breast cancer.

The chain has TRBV7-9 and TRBJ2-1; D not resolved. The CDR3 is 12 amino acids. Trimming cost V 2 bases and J 7 bases, with 6 bases left between them. Per the germline V gene, CDR1 is SEHNR and CDR2 is FQNEAQ (reference sequence). The chain's CDR3 is CASSLMGNEQFF. The CDR3 region has the DNA TGTGCCAGCAGCTTAATGGGAAATGAGCAGTTCTTC.

V gene TRBV7-3 combines with J gene TRBJ2-2, with D possibly matching TRBD1 (6 bases). There are 14 residues in the CDR3. Germline V lookup: CDR1 SGHTA, CDR2 FQGTGA. Trimming took off 5 bases at V and 5 bases at J, with 12 bases between the two ends. The CDR3 loop reads CASSTGIRTGELFF. The CDR3 nucleotides are TGTGCCAGCAGCACAGGGATACGGACCGGGGAGCTGTTTTTT.

The chain employs TRBV2 and TRBJ2-1; 8 positions agree with TRBD1. This CDR3 is built from 13 residues. Per germline, CDR1 SNHLY and CDR2 FYNNEI. J lost 7 bases, V lost 4 bases, and 3 bases had no gene match. The CDR3 loop is CASSADRVNEQFF. Written as DNA, the CDR3 is TGTGCCAGCAGTGCGGACAGGGTGAATGAGCAGTTCTTC.

This chain joins TRBV19 and TRBJ1-5; tentative D call: TRBD1 (6 bases). Germline V gene sequence: CDR1 LNHDA, CDR2 SQIVND (reference sequence). Trimming left V 3 bases short and J 6 bases short, with 12 bases between. CDR3 size: 14 residues. As DNA, the CDR3 is TGTGCCAGTAGTATTGCGGGGGCGCGTCAGCCCCAGCATTTT. Amino acids: CASSIAGARQPQHF.

V gene TRBV29-1 combines with J gene TRBJ1-1; possibly TRBD1 for D (5 bases). Per germline, CDR1 SQVTM and CDR2 ANQGSEA. The CDR3 loop spans 13 amino acids. Trimming stripped 7 bases from V and 4 bases from J, with 16 bases between. In DNA form, the CDR3 reads TGCAGCGCCTTACGTGGGGGAGGCACTGAAGCTTTCTTT. This gives the protein CSALRGGGTEAFF.

The chain employs TRBV13 and TRBJ2-5, with a possible D match to TRBD2 (5 bases). V gave up 5 bases and J gave up 4 bases, with 17 bases separating them. Germline-derived CDR1 and CDR2 are PRHDT and FYEKMQ (reference sequence). The CDR3 runs to 15 residues. The CDR3 nucleotides are TGTGCCAGCAGCCCGGGCTATAGCGCCGCAGAGACCCAGTACTTC. Amino acids: CASSPGYSAAETQYF.

The chain combines TRBV29-1 with TRBJ2-7, with D possibly called TRBD1 or TRBD2 (6 bases each). The length of the CDR3 is 13 residues. V was shortened by 3 bases and J by 4 bases, with 13 bases between the two germline ends. Germline CDR1 SQVTM, CDR2 ANQGSEA. For the CDR3, the DNA is TGCAGCGTTGAGACTTTAGGGGGGTACGAGCAGTACTTC. As protein: CSVETLGGYEQYF.

The chain links TRBV29-1 to TRBJ2-2, with 9 nucleotides matching TRBD1. Germline V lookup: CDR1 SQVTM, CDR2 ANQGSEA. V was pared by 3 bases and J by 3 bases, with 5 bases of the junction left unmatched. The CDR3 runs to 15 residues. The CDR3 here is CSVERDRAYTGELFF. The CDR3 DNA is TGCAGCGTTGAGCGGGACAGGGCCTACACCGGGGAGCTGTTTTTT.

This chain uses TRBV6-4 with TRBJ1-2, with D perhaps matching TRBD1 (5 bases). Germline-derived CDR1 and CDR2 are MRHNA and SNTAGT. V lost 3 bases and J lost 2, with 13 bases in between. The CDR3 is 15 residues long. In nucleotides, the CDR3 is TGTGCCAGCAGTGAGGGTGGGGCAGGGAACTATGGCTACACCTTC. It codes for CASSEGGAGNYGYTF.

This rearrangement joins TRBV18 to TRBJ2-2; D unclear. This CDR3 comprises 15 residues. Germline-derived CDR1 and CDR2 are KGHSH and LQKENI. Trimming removed 2 bases from V and 4 bases from J, with 11 bases in between. The CDR3 region has the DNA TGTGCCAGCTCACCATCCGCGAGCTCCACCGGGGAGCTGTTTTTT. As protein: CASSPSASSTGELFF.

This clone was detected only a few times. The chain has TRBV9 and TRBJ2-2, with unresolved D. V was pared by 0 bases and J by 3 bases, with 6 bases between. The CDR3 sequence is 14 residues long. Germline lookup yields CDR1 SGDLS and CDR2 YYNGEE. The CDR3 reads CASSVGQYTGELFF. The CDR3 DNA follows: TGTGCCAGCAGCGTAGGCCAGTACACCGGGGAGCTGTTTTTT. The variable domain in full, completed from reference TRBV9 and TRBJ2-2, reads DSGVTQTPKHLITATGQRVTLRCSPRSGDLSVYWYQQSLDQGLQFLIQYYNGEERAKGNILERFSAQQFPDLHSELNLSSLELGDSALYFCASSVGQYTGELFFGEGSRLTVL.

The chain couples TRBV2 to TRBJ1-4; no definite D call. Trimming cost V 3 bases and J 4 bases, with 9 bases left between them. The CDR3 is 14 residues long. CDR1 and CDR2 from the germline V gene are SNHLY and FYNNEI. DNA of the CDR3: TGTGCCAGCAGTGATGGGCGGAATAATGAAAAACTGTTTTTT. It codes for CASSDGRNNEKLFF. Using reference TRBV2 and TRBJ1-4 for the parts outside the CDR3, the full variable domain is EPEVTQTPSHQVTQMGQEVILRCVPISNHLYFYWYRQILGQKVEFLVSFYNNEISEKSEIFDDQFSVERPDGSNFTLKIRSTKLEDSAMYFCASSDGRNNEKLFFGSGTQLSVL.

The genes are TRBV11-2 and TRBJ2-3, with D unclear. Germline-derived CDR1 and CDR2 are SGHAT and FQNNGV. V lost 4 bases, J lost 6 bases, and 11 bases lay in between. CDR3 length: 13 amino acids. This CDR3 is CASSSLARDTQYF. In DNA, the CDR3 is TGTGCCAGCAGCTCCCTTGCACGCGATACGCAGTATTTT.

The V gene is TRBV7-3, the J gene TRBJ1-1, with 9 bases lining up with TRBD1. J gave up 6 bases and V 2 bases, and 19 bases lay outside the gene matches. This CDR3 comprises 19 residues. Germline CDR1 is SGHTA and CDR2 is FQGTGA. The CDR3: CASSLPSLDRGGGWAEAFF. In DNA, the CDR3 is TGTGCCAGCAGCTTACCCTCCCTAGACAGGGGGGGAGGGTGGGCTGAAGCTTTCTTT. The whole variable domain, remainder taken from reference TRBV7-3 and TRBJ1-1, is GAGVSQTPSNKVTEKGKYVELRCDPISGHTALYWYRQSLGQGPEFLIYFQGTGAADDSGLPNDRFFAVRPEGSVSTLKIQRTERGDSAVYLCASSLPSLDRGGGWAEAFFGQGTRLTVV.

The chain joins TRBV18 to TRBJ2-5; no clear D. Trimming took off 1 base at V and 2 bases at J, with 11 bases between the two ends. CDR3 size: 15 residues. Germline V gene sequence: CDR1 KGHSH, CDR2 LQKENI. The CDR3 here is CASSPLTSTQETQYF. CDR3 coding DNA: TGTGCCAGCTCACCACTCACCAGCACACAAGAGACCCAGTACTTC.

The rearrangement links TRBV19 to TRBJ1-1; TRBD1 is a possible D gene (5 bases). The CDR3 is 14 amino acids. The germline gives CDR1 LNHDA, CDR2 SQIVND (reference sequence). The V end lost 6 bases, the J end lost 5 bases, and 16 bases lay between the germline ends. This CDR3 is CASREGALGTEAFF. The CDR3 region has the DNA TGTGCCAGTAGGGAAGGGGCGCTGGGGACTGAAGCTTTCTTT.

The chain combines TRBV7-2 with TRBJ1-6; tentatively, D is TRBD1 (5 bases). The CDR3 length is 12 residues. The V end was cut by 5 bases, the J end by 12 bases, with 11 bases between. CDR1 and CDR2 from the germline V gene are SGHTA and FQGNSA. This chain's CDR3 is CASSIQGRPLHF. As DNA, the CDR3 is TGTGCCAGCAGCATCCAGGGAAGACCCCTCCACTTT.